Below are 31 T cell receptor beta chains sequenced from a single sample in a study of T-cell reconstitution after alpha-beta-depleted transplantation in children. Unique molecular identifiers were built into the TCRbeta library. MiXCR was run by TCRdb on the PCR reads, yielding one entry per CDR3 protein. The data show almost 500,000 distinct CDR3 sequences, with 12% seen just once and 4.5% to 6% held by the top ten. The specimen was PBMCs from the stem cell graft donor, collected from the stem cell graft. Receptors were obtained from a human donor who donated a stem cell graft to a child with combined immunodeficiency.

This clonotype was recorded a few times. The rearrangement joins TRBV4-3 to TRBJ2-5; 8 bases agree with TRBD2. Per the germline V gene, CDR1 is LGHNA and CDR2 is YSLEER. The CDR3 extends over 15 amino acids. With 1 base clipped from V and 5 bases from J, the junction kept 6 bases outside the gene matches. The CDR3 coding sequence is TGCGCCAGCAGCCAAGTTCCGGGAGGGCTGGAGACCCAGTACTTC. Residues: CASSQVPGGLETQYF.

This clonotype was seen a few times. This chain's CDR3 is CASSRRRQGVEKLFF. The CDR3 DNA sequence: TGTGCCAGCAGCCGACGTCGTCAGGGGGTTGAAAAACTGTTTTTT. V gene TRBV7-9 combines with J gene TRBJ1-4; TRBD1 matches 7 bases. J lost 7 bases, V lost 5 bases, and 10 bases had no gene match. Germline CDR1 and CDR2: SEHNR and FQNEAQ (reference sequence). The CDR3 has 15 amino acids.

This clonotype was detected ten times or more. The rearrangement links TRBV7-8 to TRBJ2-7; D gene uncertain. Germline V gene sequence: CDR1 SGHVS, CDR2 FQNEAQ. The length of the CDR3 is 11 residues. Trimming left V 4 bases short and J 4 bases short, with 5 bases between. CDR3 bases: TGTGCCAGCAGCTGGAGATACGAGCAGTACTTC. This translates into CASSWRYEQYF.

This chain joins TRBV19 and TRBJ2-1; TRBD2 matches 8 bases. Trimming at V came to 10 bases and at J to 4 bases, leaving 12 bases not matched to a gene. Per germline, CDR1 LNHDA and CDR2 SQIVND (reference sequence). This CDR3 contains 15 residues. DNA of the CDR3: TGTGCCACCTCATTGGCGGCTAGCGGGTACAATGAGCAGTTCTTC. It specifies CATSLAASGYNEQFF.

This clonotype has ten or more counts. CDR3 residues: CASSAGQPNEKLFF. CDR3 DNA: TGCGCCAGCAGCGCCGGACAGCCAAATGAAAAACTGTTTTTT. J is TRBJ1-4 and V is TRBV5-1, with D possibly matching TRBD1 (6 bases). Germline lookup yields CDR1 SGHRS and CDR2 YFSETQ. The ends were cut back, 4 bases at V and 5 bases at J, with 12 bases in the middle. This CDR3 region has 14 residues.

In its sample, this clonotype was seen a few times. The chain uses TRBV29-1 and TRBJ2-1; the D gene is possibly TRBD2 (5 bases). Germline CDR1 is SQVTM and CDR2 is ANQGSEA. The CDR3 totals 13 residues. Deletions cut 5 bases from V and 4 bases from J, with 12 bases between. The CDR3 spells CSVHGLGYNEQFF. CDR3 nucleotides: TGCAGCGTTCATGGACTTGGTTACAATGAGCAGTTCTTC.

This clonotype was observed at least ten times. The chain has TRBV20-1 and TRBJ2-2; D is undetermined. CDR3 size: 13 residues. The ends were cut back, 3 bases at V and 3 bases at J, with 8 bases in the middle. Per germline, CDR1 DFQATT and CDR2 SNEGSKA (reference sequence). The CDR3 DNA reads as TGCAGTGCTAGGTCCTTTCACACCGGGGAGCTGTTTTTT. This sequence encodes CSARSFHTGELFF.

This clonotype was seen repeatedly, ten times or more. The genes are TRBV12-3 or TRBV12-4 and TRBJ2-2, with D possibly TRBD1 on 5 matching bases. The CDR3 covers 15 residues. V lost 2 bases and J lost 7, with 14 bases in between. Here the CDR3 DNA reads TGTGCCAGCAGTTTACCAAGACAGTATGGCGGGGAGCTGTTTTTT. This encodes CASSLPRQYGGELFF.

The chain couples TRBV9 to TRBJ2-7; TRBD1 aligns across 7 bases. The length of the CDR3 is 12 residues. CDR1 and CDR2 (germline): SGDLS, YYNGEE. The CDR3 DNA follows: TGTGCCAGCAGCCAATGGGACAGAACCAAAGACGTC. It specifies CASSQWDRTKDV.

This clonotype was observed many times. The chain couples TRBV7-2 to TRBJ2-2; 9 positions agree with TRBD2. This CDR3 comprises 15 residues. CDR1 and CDR2 (germline): SGHTA, FQGNSA. After removal of 2 bases from V and 5 bases from J, the junction contained 3 bases not matched to a gene. CDR3 amino acids: CASSLNAGGTGELFF. The CDR3 region has the DNA TGTGCCAGCAGCTTAAACGCGGGAGGGACCGGGGAGCTGTTTTTT.

In this sample, this clonotype turned up many times. CDR3 protein: CASMGGPSDTQYF. CDR3 sequence (DNA): TGTGCCAGCATGGGGGGACCTTCAGATACGCAGTATTTT. The chain couples TRBV6-6 to TRBJ2-3; maybe TRBD2 (6 bases). The germline V gene encodes CDR1 MNHNY and CDR2 SVGAGI (reference sequence). The CDR3 is 13 amino acids. Trimming cost V 7 bases and J 4 bases, with 12 bases left between them.

This clonotype was found a few times. The rearrangement uses TRBV27 and TRBJ2-5, with 7 nucleotides matching TRBD1. Germline V gives CDR1 MNHEY, CDR2 SMNVEV (reference sequence). The CDR3 is 13 residues long. The V and J ends lost 5 bases and 5 bases, in that order; junction bases with no gene match: 5. The chain's CDR3 is CASSPGQWETQYF. The CDR3 region has the DNA TGTGCCAGCAGTCCGGGACAGTGGGAGACCCAGTACTTC.

V usage is TRBV9 and J usage is TRBJ2-7; no firm D call. This CDR3 contains 14 residues. Germline assignment: CDR1 SGDLS and CDR2 YYNGEE. Trimming removed 0 bases at V and 3 bases at J, with 10 bases between. The CDR3 spells CASSVGSADYEQYF. DNA of the CDR3: TGTGCCAGCAGCGTAGGCAGCGCCGACTACGAGCAGTACTTC.

This clonotype was picked up many times. V usage is TRBV20-1 and J usage is TRBJ2-2; D uncertain. This CDR3 contains 15 residues. In germline, CDR1 is DFQATT, CDR2 SNEGSKA (reference sequence). The ends were cut back, 0 bases at V and 0 bases at J, with 8 bases in the middle. The CDR3 protein is CSARDITANTGELFF. CDR3 nucleotide sequence: TGCAGTGCTAGAGATATAACAGCGAACACCGGGGAGCTGTTTTTT.

This clonotype appeared a few times. The chain employs TRBV11-1 and TRBJ2-3, with 8 nucleotides matching TRBD2. The V gene end was trimmed by 5 bases and the J gene end by 4 bases; junction bases not matched to a gene: 17. The CDR3 length is 18 residues. Germline V gene data show CDR1 as SGHAT and CDR2 as FQDESV (reference sequence). The CDR3 sequence is CASSLPPKGSGDADTQYF. The CDR3 DNA sequence: TGTGCCAGCAGCCTCCCCCCTAAAGGTAGCGGGGATGCAGATACGCAGTATTTT.

This clonotype has ten or more counts. The rearrangement joins TRBV7-8 to TRBJ1-2; D ambiguous. Trimming took 2 bases from V and 5 from J, leaving 9 bases between them. The CDR3 has 13 amino acids. CDR1 is SGHVS, CDR2 FQNEAQ, per germline. The chain's CDR3 is CASSLPGFYGYTF. The CDR3 coding sequence is TGTGCCAGCAGCTTACCCGGTTTTTATGGCTACACCTTC.

The chain carries TRBV6-5 and TRBJ2-3, with D perhaps matching TRBD1 or TRBD2 (5 bases each). The CDR3 contains 18 residues. Trimming left V 2 bases short and J 3 bases short, with 21 bases between. Per the germline V gene, CDR1 is MNHEY and CDR2 is SVGAGI. The CDR3 protein is CASSYRGVGSSATDTQYF. CDR3 coding DNA: TGTGCCAGCAGTTACCGAGGGGTAGGGAGCTCGGCGACAGATACGCAGTATTTT.

The V gene is TRBV16, the J gene TRBJ1-1; D not resolved. The CDR3 totals 14 residues. Germline-derived CDR1 and CDR2 are KGHSY and FQNENV. V lost 2 bases and J lost 5, with 12 bases in between. The CDR3 here is CASSQGYTDTEAFF. The CDR3 bases are TGTGCCAGCAGCCAAGGGTATACGGATACTGAAGCTTTCTTT.

This clonotype was counted between two and nine times. The chain employs TRBV20-1 and TRBJ2-5, with a tentative D call TRBD2 (5 bases). The CDR3 has 15 amino acids. V was cut by 5 bases and J by 2 bases, with 18 bases left in between. Germline CDR1 is DFQATT and CDR2 is SNEGSKA (reference sequence). The CDR3 sequence is CSAGPLVPPQETQYF. The CDR3 nucleotides are TGCAGTGCTGGCCCACTAGTCCCCCCTCAAGAGACCCAGTACTTC.

The chain is built from TRBV12-3 or TRBV12-4 and TRBJ1-2; D perhaps matches TRBD1 (5 bases). Trimming stripped 6 bases from V and 4 bases from J, with 15 bases between. The CDR3 is made up of 14 amino acids. The CDR3 is CASSRAGQTYGYTF. CDR3 DNA sequence: TGTGCCAGCAGCCGAGCAGGGCAGACCTATGGCTACACCTTC.

The V call is TRBV6-4, the J call TRBJ2-1; the D gene is possibly TRBD2 (5 bases). The CDR3 has 16 residues. Per the germline V gene, CDR1 is MRHNA and CDR2 is SNTAGT. The V end was cut by 0 bases, the J end by 4 bases, with 13 bases between. CDR3 sequence: CASSDSTSGPYNEQFF. The CDR3 DNA sequence: TGTGCCAGCAGTGACTCGACCAGCGGACCATACAATGAGCAGTTCTTC.

Written as DNA, the CDR3 is TGTGCCAGCAGTGAAGCAGGTTGGAAGGGGGCTATTGGGGCAGATACGCAGTATTTT. Protein sequence: CASSEAGWKGAIGADTQYF. V and J are TRBV2 and TRBJ2-3, with 7 bases that match TRBD1. The V gene's germline CDR1 is SNHLY and CDR2 FYNNEI. V shed 0 bases, J shed 4 bases, and the junction held 16 bases outside the gene matches. There are 19 residues in the CDR3.

This clonotype was detected ten times or more. The chain is built from TRBV7-6 and TRBJ1-5, with 8 nucleotides matching TRBD1. Unmatched junction bases numbered 11, after V lost 4 bases and J lost 0 bases. Per germline, CDR1 SGHVS and CDR2 FNYEAQ. This CDR3 has 18 amino acids. CDR3 DNA: TGTGCCAGCAGCTCTACAGGGGGGTCATCCTATAGCAATCAGCCCCAGCATTTT. Encoded protein: CASSSTGGSSYSNQPQHF.

This clonotype was counted a few times. The chain combines TRBV12-3 or TRBV12-4 with TRBJ2-1, with 10 positions matching TRBD2. The CDR3 covers 16 residues. V shed 5 bases and J 3 bases; nucleotides not matched to a gene: 7. The CDR3 nucleotides read TGTGCCAGCAGTGATGCTAGCGGGGGATTCTACAATGAGCAGTTCTTC. This sequence encodes CASSDASGGFYNEQFF.

The gene calls are TRBV20-1 and TRBJ2-3; TRBD2 matches 7 bases. V lost 3 bases to trimming and J lost 1 base; unmatched junction nucleotides: 4. CDR1 and CDR2 from the germline V gene are DFQATT and SNEGSKA (reference sequence). The CDR3 runs to 14 residues. The CDR3 DNA reads TGCAGTGCTAGCCCGGGGGGAGGCACAGATACGCAGTATTTT. Residues: CSASPGGGTDTQYF.

This chain links TRBV7-2 with TRBJ1-2; D gene uncertain. Trimming stripped 5 bases from V and 3 bases from J, with 19 bases between. The CDR3 is made up of 16 amino acids. Germline assignment: CDR1 SGHTA and CDR2 FQGNSA. As DNA, the CDR3 is TGTGCCAGCAGCCCCCGGAGAGCGGTTAGGGACTATGGCTACACCTTC. Translated: CASSPRRAVRDYGYTF.

This clonotype has more than one count but fewer than ten. The V and J genes are TRBV12-3 or TRBV12-4 and TRBJ2-7; 7 bases map to TRBD1. V trimming: 6 bases; J trimming: 7 bases; junction bases outside the gene matches: 12. The CDR3 has 14 amino acids. For the CDR3, the DNA is TGTGCCAGCAGGCCCACAGGGGTGAGCAAGGAGCAGTACTTC. It yields the protein CASRPTGVSKEQYF.

Ten or more counts support this clonotype. This sequence joins TRBV7-9 and TRBJ1-1; no definite D call. This CDR3 has 12 residues. In germline, CDR1 is SEHNR, CDR2 FQNEAQ (reference sequence). The V and J ends lost 1 base and 7 bases respectively, with 7 bases between them. The CDR3 DNA sequence: TGTGCCAGCAGCTTAGTCCGCGATGAAGCTTTCTTT. This sequence encodes CASSLVRDEAFF.

The rearrangement joins TRBV21-1 to TRBJ2-1; the DNA was not used to check the table's D call, TRBD2. TRBV21-1 is described as a pseudogene. The CDR3 sequence is 20 residues long. In DNA, the CDR3 is TGTGCCAGCAGCAAAGTATCTAGCGGGGCATACCGGAGCTCCTACAATGAGCAGTTCTTC. It specifies CASSKVSSGAYRSSYNEQFF.

The chain combines TRBV12-3 or TRBV12-4 with TRBJ2-7, with 9 positions matching TRBD2. Losses at the gene ends were 1 base for V and 6 bases for J; bases not matched to a gene: 7. The length of the CDR3 is 15 residues. The CDR3 DNA sequence: TGTGCCAGCAGTTTAGTTGGGCGGGAGGGCGTCGAGCAGTACTTC. This codes for CASSLVGREGVEQYF.

This clonotype occurred many times. The rearrangement links TRBV6-5 to TRBJ2-3, with TRBD2 identical over 9 bases. Germline V gene sequence: CDR1 MNHEY, CDR2 SVGAGI. The CDR3 loop spans 16 amino acids. Trimming cost V 1 base and J 4 bases; bases outside gene matches: 6. Here the CDR3 reads CASSYWAGGPSDTQYF. DNA for the CDR3: TGTGCCAGCAGTTACTGGGCGGGGGGGCCATCAGATACGCAGTATTTT.